These T cell receptor beta chains were read from a single sample in a study of blood T cell repertoires in COVID-19. The data were produced by immunoSEQ multiplex PCR, yet TCRdb's version contains in-frame clones alone and is incomplete. The sample consists of about 190,000 clones, 70% to 85% of them appearing once. Sequencing used peripheral blood. These receptors were obtained from a woman in her 30s with acute or convalescent COVID-19. Each CDR3 is given with its conserved first and last residue.

TRBV7-9	TRBJ2-3	CASNLGNGGTDTQYF
TRBV3-1/TRBV3-2	TRBJ2-5	CASSQEWGLGVTQYF
TRBV3-1/TRBV3-2	TRBJ1-2	CASSQQGVGRDYTF
TRBV2	TRBJ2-6	CASSGGQGTSGANVLTF
TRBV29-1	TRBJ1-1	CSGLNRGRAFF
TRBV5-1	TRBJ1-1	CASSLGHPNTEAFF
TRBV30	TRBJ2-7	CAWDRDRAYEQYF
TRBV7-8	TRBJ1-5	CASSFSGGNQPQHF
TRBV7-2	TRBJ1-5	CASSGPGTGSNQPQHF
TRBV7-8	TRBJ2-7	CASGRGRDEQYF
TRBV20-1	TRBJ1-2	CSASRPGHRVNYGYTF
TRBV30	TRBJ2-7	CAWGGTGKLYF
TRBV11-2	TRBJ1-4	CASSRRMGTRGEKLFF
TRBV19	TRBJ2-1	CASSRQKLYNEQFF
TRBV15	TRBJ2-5	CATSRGREEETQYF
TRBV9	TRBJ2-3	CASSTRDGQRDTQYF
TRBV25-1	TRBJ2-7	CASSPQTGIGREQYF
TRBV7-9	TRBJ2-1	CASFLADSRHNEQFF
TRBV5-8	TRBJ2-1	CASSSAWGGRNEQFF
TRBV3-1/TRBV3-2	TRBJ1-2	CASSQGQGIGYTF
TRBV13	TRBJ1-2	CASSLAGLYTF
TRBV5-6	TRBJ2-1	CASSRDQGLRSSLEQFF
TRBV15	TRBJ2-7	CATRNLRTGTYEQYF
TRBV27	TRBJ1-5	CASSFVGTGYDNQPQHF
TRBV2	TRBJ1-2	CASSEVVPGQGKEVDYGYTF
TRBV28	TRBJ1-1	CASSETGLNEAFF
TRBV5-6	TRBJ2-1	CASSFGAGGPNNEQFF
TRBV5-5	TRBJ2-2	CASSWGLALSGELFF
TRBV3-1/TRBV3-2	TRBJ1-2	CASSQGYRGYGYTF
TRBV27	TRBJ1-2	CASSLAGNYGYTF
TRBV20-1	TRBJ2-4	CSASPDNGAKNIQYF
TRBV14	TRBJ2-2	CASSHAGTSGGKTGELFF
TRBV25-1	TRBJ2-7	CASSDFGLYEQYF
TRBV6-5	TRBJ1-1	CASTMGQVAFF
TRBV5-4	TRBJ2-5	CASSGTGTGERETQYF
TRBV6-2/TRBV6-3	TRBJ1-5	CASSILRGQGSINQPQHF
TRBV24-1	TRBJ2-2	CATRTGPNTGELFF
TRBV28	TRBJ1-2	CASSFGGTDNYGYTF
TRBV7-2	TRBJ1-1	CASSLKGQPQAFF
TRBV5-1	TRBJ2-3	CASSFGWESGDTQYF
TRBV7-2	TRBJ1-2	CASSPYRDSDGYTF